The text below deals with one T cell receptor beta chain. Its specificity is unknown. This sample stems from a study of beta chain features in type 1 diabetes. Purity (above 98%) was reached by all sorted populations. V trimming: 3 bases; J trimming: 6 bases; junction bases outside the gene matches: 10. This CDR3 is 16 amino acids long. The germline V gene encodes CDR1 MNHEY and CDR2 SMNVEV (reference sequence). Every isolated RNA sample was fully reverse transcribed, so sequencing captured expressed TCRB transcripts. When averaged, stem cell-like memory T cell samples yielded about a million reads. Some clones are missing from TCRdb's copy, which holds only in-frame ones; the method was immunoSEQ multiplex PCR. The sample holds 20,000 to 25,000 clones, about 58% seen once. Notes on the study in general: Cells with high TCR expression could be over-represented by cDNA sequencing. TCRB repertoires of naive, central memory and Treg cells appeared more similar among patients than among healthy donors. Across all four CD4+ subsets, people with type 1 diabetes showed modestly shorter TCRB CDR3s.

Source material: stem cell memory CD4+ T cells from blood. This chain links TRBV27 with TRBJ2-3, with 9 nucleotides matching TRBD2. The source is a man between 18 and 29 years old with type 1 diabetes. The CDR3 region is CASSFWASGAADTQYF. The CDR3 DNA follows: TGTGCCAGCAGTTTTTGGGCTAGCGGGGCGGCGGATACGCAGTATTTT.